This entry lists 10 T cell receptor beta chains sequenced from one sample in a study of regulatory T cells in long-lasting Graves disease. Specified time point: newly diagnosed GD, antithyroid drugs for less than 3 months. PBMC RNA served as the TCR library source. TCR beta libraries were built with iRepertoire HTBI primers and Arm-PCR of CDR3 regions. Each CDR3 protein is one row after TCRdb ran MiXCR on the multiplex PCR reads. The data show about 470,000 distinct CDR3 sequences, around 14% seen once. This sample also appeared in a second study, on T cells in Graves' hyperthyroidism and ophthalmopathy.

Sequencing was performed on peripheral blood mononuclear cells (PBMCs), taken at new diagnosis, from a patient treated with antithyroid drugs. The receptors stem from a young woman with Graves disease.

This clonotype was counted at least ten times. J is TRBJ2-5 and V is TRBV2, with D tentatively TRBD2 (6 bases). The CDR3 is 11 amino acids. V was cut by 11 bases and J by 4 bases, with 11 bases left in between. Germline V gives CDR1 SNHLY, CDR2 FYNNEI. The CDR3 nucleotides are TGTGCCGGAGGGGTCTCAGAGACCCAGTACTTC. Its protein is CAGGVSETQYF.

There are a few counts of this clonotype. This sequence joins TRBV24-1 and TRBJ2-5, with D perhaps TRBD2 (6 bases). V was pared by 4 bases and J by 5 bases, with 13 bases between. The CDR3 loop spans 14 amino acids. In germline, CDR1 is KGHDR, CDR2 SFDVKD. The CDR3 DNA is TGTGCCACCAGTGAAACGGGGCTAGCGGAGACCCAGTACTTC. Translation: CATSETGLAETQYF.

Ten or more counts support this clonotype. V gene TRBV12-3 or TRBV12-4 combines with J gene TRBJ1-5; 9 bases match TRBD1. V shed 4 bases and J 5 bases; nucleotides not matched to a gene: 6. The CDR3 contains 15 residues. This CDR3 reads CASSYRTGEDQPQHF. Here the CDR3 DNA reads TGTGCCAGCAGTTATCGGACAGGGGAAGATCAGCCCCAGCATTTT.

At least ten counts were recorded for this clonotype. The chain couples TRBV6-1 to TRBJ1-5; 7 bases agree with TRBD1. Germline-derived CDR1 and CDR2 are MNHNS and SASEGT. With 0 bases clipped from V and 6 bases from J, the junction kept 5 bases outside the gene matches. The length of the CDR3 is 15 residues. The CDR3, as DNA: TGTGCCAGCAGTGAAGCGGCGTCAGGGGGTCAGCCCCAGCATTTT. Translating it yields CASSEAASGGQPQHF.

Only a few counts were recorded for this clonotype. This sequence joins TRBV4-1 and TRBJ2-2; TRBD1 aligns across 8 bases. The germline V gene encodes CDR1 MGHRA and CDR2 YSYEKL. The CDR3 runs to 18 residues. With V trimmed by 4 bases and J by 6 bases, 16 bases remained unmatched. In DNA, the CDR3 is TGCGCCAGCAGCCTTCCCGCAGGGGGCGTAGGTTCTTCCGGGGAGCTGTTTTTT. Its translation is CASSLPAGGVGSSGELFF.

A few counts support this clonotype. V usage is TRBV20-1 and J usage is TRBJ2-6; 10 bases match TRBD1. Germline-derived CDR1 and CDR2 are DFQATT and SNEGSKA (reference sequence). V dropped 6 bases and J dropped 2; count of bases not matched to a gene: 7. The CDR3 runs 16 residues. CDR3 protein: CSAGGQGSPGANVLTF. The CDR3 DNA reads as TGCAGTGCAGGGGGACAGGGGTCCCCTGGGGCCAACGTCCTGACTTTC.

This clonotype was detected many times. The chain uses TRBV13 and TRBJ2-7, with TRBD2 matching 11 bases. V lost 2 bases, J lost 4 bases, and 13 bases stayed unmatched. Germline CDR1 PRHDT, CDR2 FYEKMQ (reference sequence). The CDR3 contains 18 residues. CDR3 protein: CASSLQLAGDPMRYEQYF. CDR3 bases: TGTGCCAGCAGCTTACAACTAGCGGGAGACCCGATGCGGTACGAGCAGTACTTC.

The table lists this clonotype with many counts. The rearrangement uses TRBV2 and TRBJ2-2; 13 bases align to TRBD2. Germline V CDR1 and CDR2: SNHLY, FYNNEI. The junction had 6 bases not matched to a gene; V was cut back by 6 bases and J by 5 bases. This CDR3 region has 16 residues. DNA of the CDR3: TGTGCCAGCAGCGGACCGGGACTAGCGGGGACCGGGGAGCTGTTTTTT. Its protein is CASSGPGLAGTGELFF.

This clonotype showed up just a few times. This rearrangement joins TRBV6-1 to TRBJ2-2; D is unclear. Germline V gene data show CDR1 as MNHNS and CDR2 as SASEGT. With 8 bases removed from V and 6 bases from J, the gap between germline ends came to 10 bases. The CDR3 length is 12 residues. The CDR3 spells CASCAVAGELFF. The DNA of the CDR3 is TGTGCCAGCTGTGCGGTTGCCGGGGAGCTGTTTTTT.

The chain uses TRBV20-1 and TRBJ2-5, with a weak D call TRBD2 (5 bases). The CDR3 totals 14 residues. Per germline, CDR1 DFQATT and CDR2 SNEGSKA (reference sequence). Trimming took 1 base from V and 6 from J, leaving 15 bases between them. CDR3 DNA: TGCAGTGCTAGAGGGTTAGCGCATCCCAAGACCCAGTACTTC. Residues: CSARGLAHPKTQYF.